The clone carrying this TCR beta chain was observed at least ten times. Antigen: not known. The data derive from a study of CD8 T cells in ankylosing spondylitis. Overall study findings and caveats: Disease-linked clones bore a CD8+ phenotype, appearing relatively rarely in peripheral blood. Enrichment of disease-linked clones was reportedly significant in matched ankylosing spondylitis synovial fluid. Reports of some motif variants in reactive arthritis synovial fluid and blood predate this one.

Preparation of TCR beta libraries was done by quantitative 5'-RACE with molecular barcodes. Each CDR3 protein gets one entry after TCRdb re-called the 5' RACE reads with MiXCR. The sample records approximately 150,000 distinct CDR3 sequences, approximately 32% being singletons. CDR1 and CDR2 from the germline V gene are DFQATT and SNEGSKA (reference sequence). Trimming pared 5 bases from V and 3 bases from J, leaving 11 bases between. There are 12 residues in the CDR3. The chain uses TRBV20-1 and TRBJ2-7; maybe TRBD1 (6 bases). The sequenced sample consisted of synovial fluid, either unsorted or a sorted T cell fraction (not recorded which). The TCR originated in a male donor with ankylosing spondylitis. This CDR3 reads CSAYRDNYEQYF. The CDR3 coding sequence is TGCAGTGCTTACCGGGACAACTACGAGCAGTACTTC.